This passage covers 9 T cell receptor beta chains from one sample sequenced in a study of T cell changes during pregnancy in multiple sclerosis. Clones were sequenced by immunoSEQ multiplex PCR, and TCRdb holds only the in-frame ones, with some missing. Of tens of thousands of clones in the sample, 93% were seen once. Sequenced material: peripheral blood, taken in the second trimester of pregnancy. The receptors here all came from a female donor with multiple sclerosis, enrolled in a pregnancy study.

The chain recombines TRBV4-2 with TRBJ2-5; 9 nucleotides agree with TRBD2. CDR3 length equals 15 residues. The germline V gene has CDR1 LGHNA and CDR2 YNFKEQ. V was pared by 0 bases and J by 5 bases, with 4 bases of the junction left unmatched. In nucleotides, the CDR3 is TGTGCCAGCAGCCAAGAGGGACTAGCTGGGGAGACCCAGTACTTC. Amino acid sequence: CASSQEGLAGETQYF.

The chain employs TRBV19 and TRBJ2-3; 11 nucleotides agree with TRBD2. Trimming cost V 6 bases and J 7 bases; bases outside gene matches: 6. The CDR3 length is 14 residues. CDR1 is LNHDA, CDR2 SQIVND, per germline (reference sequence). The CDR3 sequence: CASRVAGGPNTQYF. Here the CDR3 DNA reads TGTGCCAGTAGGGTAGCGGGAGGGCCGAATACGCAGTATTTT.

The chain carries TRBV5-8 and TRBJ2-4, with D unresolved. Germline V lookup: CDR1 SGHTS, CDR2 YDEGEE. This CDR3 spans 16 amino acids. V lost 1 base and J lost 0, with 11 bases in between. The CDR3 region is CASSLRLNLAKNIQYF. The CDR3 nucleotides read TGTGCCAGCAGCTTGCGGTTAAACCTAGCCAAAAACATTCAGTACTTC.

This chain uses TRBV5-1 with TRBJ2-4, with TRBD1 identical over 10 bases. This CDR3 has 15 residues. The V segment lost 5 bases and the J segment 6 bases; nucleotides outside the gene matches: 8. Germline CDR1 reads SGHRS; CDR2 reads YFSETQ. As DNA, the CDR3 is TGCGCCAGCAGAAAGTCCGGGACAGGGGCAAACATTCAGTACTTC. Its protein is CASRKSGTGANIQYF.

V is TRBV30 and J is TRBJ2-7; possible D gene TRBD1, 5 bases. V gave up 6 bases and J gave up 0 bases, with 9 bases separating them. The germline CDR1 and CDR2 sequences are GTSNPN and SVGIG (reference sequence). This CDR3 has 12 residues. Written as DNA, the CDR3 is TGTGCCTGTGCCAGGGACTCCTACGAGCAGTACTTC. Translation gives CACARDSYEQYF.

This clone appeared a single time. This sequence joins TRBV5-1 and TRBJ2-1; the match to TRBD2 covers 11 bases. CDR1 is SGHRS, CDR2 YFSETQ, per germline. V lost 0 bases and J lost 15; bases outside the gene matches: 11. The length of the CDR3 is 15 residues. This CDR3 reads CASSLETSGILSGFF. The CDR3 coding sequence is TGCGCCAGCAGCTTGGAGACTAGCGGGATTCTTTCTGGGTTCTTC.

The DNA of the CDR3 is TGTGCCAGCAGTGAAGGGCAGGGTGACACCTTC. It is translated as CASSEGQGDTF. V and J are TRBV2 and TRBJ1-2; D is possibly TRBD1 (5 bases). Per the germline V gene, CDR1 is SNHLY and CDR2 is FYNNEI. Trimming removed 1 base at V and 12 bases at J, with 9 bases between. This CDR3 has 11 amino acids.

The chain carries TRBV5-4 and TRBJ1-4, with D perhaps matching TRBD1 (5 bases). CDR1 and CDR2 from the germline V gene are SGHNT and YYREEE (reference sequence). V dropped 4 bases and J dropped 4 bases, with 20 bases sitting between them. The CDR3 is 17 amino acids. CDR3 coding DNA: TGTGCCAGCAGCCGGGGGGGTAATAGTCCGGGTAATGAAAAACTGTTTTTT. Protein: CASSRGGNSPGNEKLFF.

This clone was seen just once. This chain joins TRBV5-6 and TRBJ2-7; D perhaps matches TRBD2 (6 bases). Trimming took off 2 bases at V and 0 bases at J, with 12 bases between the two ends. This CDR3 has 15 residues. Germline CDR1 SGHDT, CDR2 YYEEEE. The CDR3 loop reads CASSFPTGDSYEQYF. CDR3 bases: TGTGCCAGCAGCTTCCCAACGGGAGACTCCTACGAGCAGTACTTC.